This T cell receptor beta chain was documented in a study of T-cell memory formation after mild COVID-19. Per germline, CDR1 SGHRS and CDR2 YFSETQ. The CDR3 has 16 residues. V was trimmed by 7 bases and J by 0 bases, leaving 17 bases between them. MiXCR was run by TCRdb on the 5' RACE reads, yielding one entry per CDR3 protein. The data contain approximately 250,000 distinct CDR3 sequences, 16% of them singletons. This clonotype has ten or more counts. Its antigen remains unidentified. Study results and limitations: CD4+ bias marked clones expanding day 15 to 37, unlike balanced contracting clones. Clones which contracted sat mainly in CM and EM if CD4+, and in EMRA if CD8+. Several responding clones turned up in pre-infection memory, indicating that cross-reactive memory may have taken part.

V gene TRBV5-1 combines with J gene TRBJ2-1; the D is unclear. This TCR came from a man younger than 30 who had mild COVID-19 (a few samples of this study predate the infection). Cell type and time point are not known. Sequencing was carried out using PBMCs or a T cell subset sorted from them (not recorded which). CDR3 amino acids: CASRSTRTFSYNEQFF. The CDR3 bases are TGCGCCAGCCGCTCCACCCGAACCTTCTCCTACAATGAGCAGTTCTTC.